The rows below give T cell receptor beta chains drawn from one sample of a study of T cells of healthy individuals. TCRdb re-analysed the 5' RACE reads in MiXCR, keeping a single row per CDR3 protein. The sample yields around 53,000 distinct CDR3 sequences, 14% to 15% seen once. The source of these receptors is a human donor in good health. Both conserved end residues are part of each CDR3. The D gene is left open where the match is weak. The size entry is marked missing in some rows and otherwise reads once, few, many or a size class.

clone_size cdr3_length j_call v_call d_call cdr3_aa cdr3_nt
many 12 TRBJ2-1 TRBV28 NA CASSFPPDEQFF TGTGCCAGCAGTTTCCCCCCAGATGAGCAGTTCTTC
many 17 TRBJ2-3 TRBV6-1 TRBD2 CASSEGGRGRGTDTQYF TGTGCCAGCAGTGAAGGGGGTCGCGGGAGGGGCACAGATACGCAGTATTTT
many 12 TRBJ1-5 TRBV6-2/TRBV6-3 TRBD1 CASNRGNQPQHF TGTGCCAGCAACAGGGGAAATCAGCCCCAGCATTTT
many 15 TRBJ2-7 TRBV5-6 TRBD1 CASSLFGQGIYEQYF TGTGCCAGCAGCTTGTTTGGACAGGGGATCTACGAGCAGTACTTC
many 16 TRBJ1-2 TRBV9 TRBD1 CASSVALMGQLYGYTF TGTGCCAGCAGCGTAGCCTTGATGGGACAGCTCTATGGCTACACCTTC
many 15 TRBJ2-1 TRBV3-1 TRBD2 CASSQYLGLVTEQFF TGTGCCAGCAGCCAATACCTAGGACTAGTAACTGAGCAGTTCTTC
NA 14 TRBJ2-7 TRBV7-9 TRBD2 CASSPGGGSYEQYF TGTGCCAGCAGCCCGGGAGGGGGCTCCTACGAGCAGTACTTC
many 15 TRBJ2-3 TRBV6-2/TRBV6-3 TRBD1 CATRDRGKNSDTQYF TGTGCCACCCGGGACAGGGGGAAGAATTCAGATACGCAGTATTTT
many 16 TRBJ2-3 TRBV9 TRBD2 CASSVDPSGDTDTQYF TGTGCCAGCAGCGTAGATCCTAGCGGGGACACAGATACGCAGTATTTT
few 12 TRBJ2-2 TRBV12-3/TRBV12-4 NA CASTLDGGELFF TGTGCCAGCACTCTAGACGGCGGGGAGCTGTTTTTT
few 15 TRBJ2-3 TRBV2 TRBD1 CASRGYRGFMDTQYF TGTGCCAGCAGAGGCTACAGGGGTTTTATGGATACGCAGTATTTT
NA 13 TRBJ2-7 TRBV7-2 TRBD1 CVSERGGTYEQYF TGTGTCAGCGAGAGAGGGGGCACCTACGAGCAGTACTTC
many 15 TRBJ2-2 TRBV29-1 NA CSVVWASSYTGELFF TGCAGCGTTGTTTGGGCATCGAGTTACACCGGGGAGCTGTTTTTT
few 14 TRBJ2-1 TRBV19 NA CASSSGDAVNEQFF TGTGCCAGTAGTTCAGGGGATGCCGTAAATGAGCAGTTCTTC
many 14 TRBJ1-2 TRBV4-3 NA CASSQDWQGGGYTF TGCGCCAGCAGCCAAGACTGGCAGGGAGGTGGCTACACCTTC
many 15 TRBJ1-4 TRBV12-3/TRBV12-4 TRBD1 CASSLGGTGTEKLFF TGTGCCAGCAGTTTAGGAGGGACAGGGACTGAAAAACTGTTTTTT
many 15 TRBJ1-5 TRBV7-2 NA CASSPRGGSNQPQHF TGTGCCAGCAGCCCGCGGGGGGGCAGCAATCAGCCCCAGCATTTT
many 14 TRBJ1-2 TRBV29-1 NA CSVGTQFVSFGYTF TGCAGCGTGGGGACACAATTTGTGTCGTTCGGCTACACCTTC
many 13 TRBJ2-3 TRBV11-2 NA CASSLSTGETQYF TGTGCCAGCAGCTTATCGACGGGAGAAACGCAGTATTTT
many 15 TRBJ2-5 TRBV11-2 NA CASSLGPTEGETQYF TGTGCCAGCAGCCTAGGCCCCACCGAGGGGGAGACCCAGTACTTC
few 14 TRBJ2-1 TRBV7-2 NA CASSMEGARGEQFF TGTGCCAGCAGCATGGAGGGGGCTCGGGGTGAGCAGTTCTTC
many 15 TRBJ2-7 TRBV9 TRBD2 CASSGTSGLAYEQYF TGTGCCAGCAGCGGGACTAGCGGGCTAGCCTACGAGCAGTACTTC
NA 14 TRBJ2-7 TRBV7-9 NA CASSPVGPHYEQYF TGTGCCAGCAGCCCAGTGGGGCCCCACTACGAGCAGTACTTC
NA 15 TRBJ1-2 TRBV6-2/TRBV6-3 NA CASSYANPGQRGYTF TGTGCCAGCAGTTACGCGAACCCGGGGCAGCGGGGCTACACCTTC
many 15 TRBJ1-2 TRBV7-2 TRBD1 CASSFYRGQGGGYTF TGTGCCAGCAGCTTCTACAGGGGACAGGGTGGTGGCTACACCTTC
NA 16 TRBJ2-5 TRBV6-5 TRBD2 CASSYLPGLVQETQYF TGTGCCAGCAGTTACTTACCGGGACTAGTCCAAGAGACCCAGTACTTC
many 13 TRBJ2-7 TRBV10-3 NA CAISESDRDEQYF TGTGCCATCAGTGAGTCGGATCGTGACGAGCAGTACTTC
many 15 TRBJ2-1 TRBV20-1 TRBD2 CSARKLAGGYNEQFF TGCAGTGCTAGAAAGCTAGCGGGGGGGTACAATGAGCAGTTCTTC
few 13 TRBJ2-7 TRBV7-2 NA CASSPVGKYEQYF TGTGCCAGCAGCCCGGTGGGGAAATACGAGCAGTACTTC
NA 19 TRBJ1-1 TRBV24-1 NA CATTGRFRTVQTRGTEAFF TGTGCCACCACCGGCAGGTTCAGGACAGTACAGACCCGAGGGACTGAAGCTTTCTTT
many 14 TRBJ2-7 TRBV7-9 NA CASSLASRQGREYF TGTGCCAGCAGCTTAGCCTCTCGACAGGGGAGGGAGTACTTC
NA 15 TRBJ2-1 TRBV19 NA CATNPGQGNYNEQFF TGTGCCACCAACCCGGGGCAGGGGAATTACAATGAGCAGTTCTTC
many 17 TRBJ1-1 TRBV5-1 TRBD1 CASSLRGQVTSDTEAFF TGCGCCAGCAGCTTGAGGGGACAGGTAACTTCGGACACTGAAGCTTTCTTT
few 15 TRBJ2-2 TRBV9 NA CASSVGYGRTGELFF TGTGCCAGCAGCGTAGGCTACGGGAGAACCGGGGAGCTGTTTTTT
many 13 TRBJ2-5 TRBV20-1 TRBD1 CSGRTGGQETQYF TGCAGTGGTAGGACAGGGGGCCAAGAGACCCAGTACTTC
many 14 TRBJ1-1 TRBV18 NA CASSLGPLNTEAFF TGTGCCAGCTCACTGGGGCCGTTGAACACTGAAGCTTTCTTT
many 14 TRBJ2-4 TRBV20-1 NA CSARPQGAKNIQYF TGCAGTGCTAGGCCCCAGGGAGCCAAAAACATTCAGTACTTC